Listed below are T cell receptor beta chains from one sample, sequenced in a study of OX40 agonist ivuxolimab in advanced cancers. Some clones are missing from TCRdb's copy, which holds only in-frame ones; the method was immunoSEQ multiplex PCR. The sample holds some 67,000 clones, 70% to 90% seen once. Source: CD4+ or CD8+ T cells sorted from blood, taken in a trial of the OX40 agonist ivuxolimab. The receptors stem from an adult with an advanced solid tumor such as melanoma, head and neck, liver or kidney cancer. The CDR3 runs from the conserved cysteine through the conserved F or W. Each record gives: CDR3 DNA, CDR3 protein, J gene, V gene, clone size, D gene. A D gene is named only where the DNA matches it firmly. Some rows have no size entry. The others give once, few or many, or a class for an expanded clone.

CDR3nt: TGTGCCATCTCTACCTACAGGACAGGGGGCGCGGGGGAGACCCAGTACTTC
CDR3aa: CAISTYRTGGAGETQYF
j_gene: TRBJ2-5
v_gene: TRBV5-4
abundance: NA
d_gene: TRBD1

CDR3nt: TGCGCCAGCAGCTTGCGGAGTCTCAACACTGAAGCTTTCTTT
CDR3aa: CASSLRSLNTEAFF
j_gene: TRBJ1-1
v_gene: TRBV5-1
abundance: NA
d_gene: NA

CDR3nt: TGTGCCAGCAGCGTGGACAGCTCCTACAATGAGCAGTTCTTC
CDR3aa: CASSVDSSYNEQFF
j_gene: TRBJ2-1
v_gene: TRBV9
abundance: NA
d_gene: NA

CDR3nt: TGTGCCAGCAGCAGAGGGGCGGGTACTAACACCGGGGAGCTGTTTTTT
CDR3aa: CASSRGAGTNTGELFF
j_gene: TRBJ2-2
v_gene: TRBV7-8
abundance: NA
d_gene: NA

CDR3nt: TGTGCCAGCAGTATCTCCCAAGGGGGCGTCTACGAGCAGTACTTC
CDR3aa: CASSISQGGVYEQYF
j_gene: TRBJ2-7
v_gene: TRBV6-5
abundance: NA
d_gene: TRBD1

CDR3nt: TGTGCCAGCTCACAAGGGGCAAGCCTAGAGACCCAGTACTTC
CDR3aa: CASSQGASLETQYF
j_gene: TRBJ2-5
v_gene: TRBV18
abundance: NA
d_gene: NA

CDR3nt: TGCGCCAGCAGCCAAGCGGGGGTGGCAGATACGCAGTATTTT
CDR3aa: CASSQAGVADTQYF
j_gene: TRBJ2-3
v_gene: TRBV4-1
abundance: NA
d_gene: NA

CDR3nt: TGTGCCAGTAGTTTAAGGGGTCGCCCAGATACGCAGTATTTT
CDR3aa: CASSLRGRPDTQYF
j_gene: TRBJ2-3
v_gene: TRBV19
abundance: NA
d_gene: NA

CDR3nt: TGTGCCAGCAGCGGAGGGACAGGGGCTATCTATGGCTACACCTTC
CDR3aa: CASSGGTGAIYGYTF
j_gene: TRBJ1-2
v_gene: TRBV27
abundance: NA
d_gene: TRBD1

CDR3nt: TGTGCCAGCAGTTACTCCGGTGGCTATGGCTACACCTTC
CDR3aa: CASSYSGGYGYTF
j_gene: TRBJ1-2
v_gene: TRBV6-5
abundance: NA
d_gene: NA

CDR3nt: TGTGCCACCAGGGGATCTGGAAACACCATATATTTT
CDR3aa: CATRGSGNTIYF
j_gene: TRBJ1-3
v_gene: TRBV15
abundance: NA
d_gene: NA

CDR3nt: TGTGCCAGCAGCTTAGCCTGGGCGGGAGAGACCCAGTACTTC
CDR3aa: CASSLAWAGETQYF
j_gene: TRBJ2-5
v_gene: TRBV7-9
abundance: NA
d_gene: NA

CDR3nt: TGTGCCAGCAGCTTTATGGACAGCTCCTACGAGCAGTACTTC
CDR3aa: CASSFMDSSYEQYF
j_gene: TRBJ2-7
v_gene: TRBV7-2
abundance: once
d_gene: NA

CDR3nt: TGTGCCACCAGCAGAGAGTCGGTCGGGGGCACAGATACGCAGTATTTT
CDR3aa: CATSRESVGGTDTQYF
j_gene: TRBJ2-3
v_gene: TRBV15
abundance: NA
d_gene: NA

CDR3nt: TGCGCCAGCAGCTTGGGCGCAGGGGATTCCAACTATGGCTACACCTTC
CDR3aa: CASSLGAGDSNYGYTF
j_gene: TRBJ1-2
v_gene: TRBV5-1
abundance: NA
d_gene: NA

CDR3nt: TGTGCCAGCTCAAAAGGAATGAACACTGAAGCTTTCTTT
CDR3aa: CASSKGMNTEAFF
j_gene: TRBJ1-1
v_gene: TRBV18
abundance: few
d_gene: NA

CDR3nt: TGTGCCAGCAGCGACAGTTTCCAGGGTCGGGATACGCAGTATTTT
CDR3aa: CASSDSFQGRDTQYF
j_gene: TRBJ2-3
v_gene: TRBV6-1
abundance: NA
d_gene: NA

CDR3nt: TGTGCCAGTAGACCCCCGGGACAGGGCATTAGCGGCTACACCTTC
CDR3aa: CASRPPGQGISGYTF
j_gene: TRBJ1-2
v_gene: TRBV19
abundance: NA
d_gene: TRBD1

CDR3nt: TGTGCCAGCAGTTTGGACAGCTATTCACCCCTCCACTTT
CDR3aa: CASSLDSYSPLHF
j_gene: TRBJ1-6
v_gene: TRBV28
abundance: few
d_gene: NA

CDR3nt: TGTGCCAGCAGCTCTCAGGGTGTTGGTCTTACAACGCAGTATTTT
CDR3aa: CASSSQGVGLTTQYF
j_gene: TRBJ2-3
v_gene: TRBV7-6
abundance: NA
d_gene: NA

CDR3nt: TGTGCCAGCAGCTTGGACATATTTCCCGGGGCCAACGTCCTGACTTTC
CDR3aa: CASSLDIFPGANVLTF
j_gene: TRBJ2-6
v_gene: TRBV5-6
abundance: NA
d_gene: NA

CDR3nt: TGCGCCAGCAGCTTGGAAGGACCGAACACTGAAGCTTTCTTT
CDR3aa: CASSLEGPNTEAFF
j_gene: TRBJ1-1
v_gene: TRBV5-1
abundance: once
d_gene: NA

CDR3nt: TGTGCCAGTAGGGCCAGGGCGGGCTATGGCTACACCTTC
CDR3aa: CASRARAGYGYTF
j_gene: TRBJ1-2
v_gene: TRBV19
abundance: NA
d_gene: NA